This T cell receptor (beta chain) was recovered during a study of cytomegalovirus exposure and HLA in healthy donors. From germline, CDR1 is MDHEN and CDR2 SYDVKM. Trimming pared 6 bases from V and 3 bases from J, leaving 13 bases between. This CDR3 is built from 14 residues. On this clone: What it binds is not known.

Findings and caveats of the study: Some TCR beta chains (164 of them) were listed as cytomegalovirus-associated.

PCR employed 60 Vbeta and 13 Jbeta primers. TCRdb's copy holds only in-frame clones and misses some; the assay was immunoSEQ multiplex PCR. This sample has about 200,000 clones, with around four fifths found just once. The chain links TRBV28 to TRBJ2-3; D possibly corresponds to TRBD2 (6 bases). The sequencing input was PBMCs. The source of this sequence is a woman between 50 and 59 years old in good health and CMV-seropositive. The CDR3 region has the DNA TGTGCCAGCAGAGGCGGGATCCTTACAGATACGCAGTATTTT. Translating it yields CASRGGILTDTQYF.